This TCR beta chain originates from a study of post-analysis software for immune sequencing data. Unique molecular identifiers were carried by the TCR beta cDNA libraries. TCRdb ran MiXCR on the PCR reads and lists one entry per CDR3 protein. The sample carries around 440,000 distinct CDR3 sequences, under 55% recorded once. Regarding this clonotype: The antigen is not known.

Trimming took 5 bases from V and 1 from J, leaving 11 bases between them. Germline V gives CDR1 SEHNR, CDR2 FQNEAQ (reference sequence). CDR3 length: 14 amino acids. Study-level points and caveats: Five TRBV segments appeared more often in patients than in controls, and TRBV5-6, TRBV5-1 and TRBV20-1 were among these.

This rearrangement joins TRBV7-9 to TRBJ1-1; D unresolved. The receptor comes from a girl aged 10 to 17 with multiple sclerosis. Sequencing was carried out using blood. The DNA of the CDR3 is TGTGCCAGCAGCGCACTCGGGCCGAACACTGAAGCTTTCTTT. This codes for CASSALGPNTEAFF.